These T cell receptor beta chains were read from a single sample in a study of T cells in Graves' hyperthyroidism and ophthalmopathy. TCRdb independently ran MiXCR on the multiplex PCR reads; one entry per CDR3 protein. The sample lists 300,000 to 450,000 distinct CDR3 sequences, 20% to 25% occurring once. The sequenced sample consisted of blood. These receptors came from a man over 45 with Graves' hyperthyroidism. CDR3s include the opening cysteine and the closing phenylalanine or tryptophan. Fields, in order: V gene, clone size, J gene, D gene, CDR3 protein, CDR3 DNA. The D gene is left open where the match is weak. A clone size is listed for some rows: how often the clone was seen (once, few, many), or a class if it is expanded.

>TRBV5-5|few|TRBJ1-6|-
CASSPGWNSPLHF
TGTGCCAGCAGCCCAGGATGGAATTCACCCCTCCACTTT
>TRBV10-3|few|TRBJ2-7|TRBD1
CAISMSGQAFYEQYF
TGTGCCATCAGCATGTCGGGACAGGCCTTCTACGAGCAGTACTTC
>TRBV20-1|few|TRBJ2-1|TRBD2
CSASGLAGNEQFF
TGCAGTGCCTCGGGACTAGCAGGCAATGAGCAGTTCTTC
>TRBV20-1|-|TRBJ2-3|-
CSANSGPDTQYF
TGCAGTGCCAATAGTGGGCCTGATACGCAGTATTTT
>TRBV30|many|TRBJ2-1|-
CAWDRQGRGEQFF
TGTGCCTGGGATCGGCAGGGGAGGGGTGAGCAGTTCTTC
>TRBV5-1|once|TRBJ2-3|-
CASSAVPLGSTDTQYF
TGCGCCAGCAGCGCGGTACCGCTCGGTAGCACAGATACGCAGTATTTT
>TRBV6-6|-|TRBJ2-7|TRBD1
CASSYSTGSLVYEQYF
TGTGCCAGCAGTTACTCGACAGGGTCCCTTGTCTACGAGCAGTACTTC
>TRBV11-2|many|TRBJ2-1|-
CASRPLEDREGQFF
TGTGCCAGCAGACCATTAGAGGACAGGGAGGGCCAGTTCTTC
>TRBV3-1|-|TRBJ2-3|TRBD2
CASSPGLAGSTSTDTQYF
TGTGCCAGCAGCCCCGGACTAGCGGGGTCTACTAGCACAGATACGCAGTATTTT
>TRBV11-3|many|TRBJ2-3|TRBD2
CASSFAIGTSGSGTDTQYF
TGTGCCAGCAGCTTCGCCATCGGGACTAGCGGGAGTGGGACAGATACGCAGTATTTT
>TRBV3-1|-|TRBJ1-2|-
CASSPPANYGYTF
TGTGCCAGCAGCCCGCCAGCTAACTATGGCTACACCTTC
>TRBV11-2|few|TRBJ2-7|-
CASSSADGHLYEQYF
TGTGCCAGCAGCTCCGCCGACGGACACCTCTACGAGCAGTACTTC
>TRBV6-1|-|TRBJ1-4|-
CASSVWQINEKLFF
TGTGCCAGCAGTGTATGGCAGATCAATGAAAAACTGTTTTTT
>TRBV11-3|few|TRBJ2-2|TRBD2
CASSFTSGSGELFF
TGTGCCAGCAGCTTTACTAGCGGAAGCGGGGAGCTGTTTTTT
>TRBV20-1|-|TRBJ2-5|TRBD1
CSAPDRALGVETQYF
TGCAGTGCCCCGGACAGGGCACTCGGAGTGGAGACCCAGTACTTC
>TRBV10-2|few|TRBJ2-7|-
CASSESPVYEQYF
TGCGCCAGCAGTGAGTCTCCGGTCTACGAGCAGTACTTC
>TRBV28|-|TRBJ1-2|-
CASISRGYGYTF
TGTGCCAGCATTTCCAGGGGTTATGGCTACACCTTC
>TRBV7-8|-|TRBJ2-5|-
CASSFSATLQETQYF
TGTGCCAGCAGCTTCTCGGCAACCCTCCAAGAGACCCAGTACTTC
>TRBV15|few|TRBJ2-2|-
CATSRDRGDTGELFF
TGTGCCACCAGCAGAGACAGGGGAGACACCGGGGAGCTGTTTTTT
>TRBV20-1|-|TRBJ1-3|-
CSAARPTGNTIYF
TGCAGTGCTGCCCGACCAACGGGAAACACCATATATTTT
>TRBV7-2|few|TRBJ2-1|-
CASSSKRSYNEQFF
TGTGCCAGCAGCTCAAAGCGGAGCTACAATGAGCAGTTCTTC
>TRBV19|-|TRBJ2-2|-
CATQKLGGMNTGELFF
TGTGCCACCCAGAAGTTAGGTGGGATGAACACCGGGGAGCTGTTTTTT
>TRBV4-2|-|TRBJ1-2|-
CASSHPRDLDGYTF
TGTGCCAGCAGCCACCCCAGGGACCTAGATGGCTACACCTTC
>TRBV2|many|TRBJ1-1|-
CASSEHQNTEAFF
TGTGCCAGCAGTGAACACCAGAACACTGAAGCTTTCTTT
>TRBV12-3/TRBV12-4|-|TRBJ2-7|TRBD1
CASRPDRGGYEQYF
TGTGCCAGCAGACCTGACAGGGGTGGGTACGAGCAGTACTTC
>TRBV7-2|few|TRBJ1-2|-
CASSSTVSDGYTF
TGTGCCAGCAGCTCGACAGTGTCTGATGGCTACACCTTC
>TRBV10-3|-|TRBJ1-6|TRBD1
CAISDAQQGRGSPLHF
TGTGCCATCAGTGACGCCCAACAGGGGCGAGGCTCACCCCTCCACTTT
>TRBV5-4|-|TRBJ2-7|-
CASSLDPGPLGYEQYF
TGTGCCAGCAGCTTGGATCCGGGACCATTAGGGTACGAGCAGTACTTC
>TRBV20-1|-|TRBJ2-1|TRBD2
CSAISPLAGAYNEQFF
TGCAGTGCTATAAGCCCTCTAGCGGGAGCCTACAATGAGCAGTTCTTC
>TRBV20-1|few|TRBJ1-1|-
CSARVGVGNTEAFF
TGCAGTGCTAGAGTGGGGGTAGGAAACACTGAAGCTTTCTTT
>TRBV6-1|-|TRBJ2-7|-
CASSSLGHEQYF
TGTGCCAGCAGTTCTTTAGGGCACGAGCAGTACTTC
>TRBV6-2/TRBV6-3|-|TRBJ2-2|-
CASSRGAITNTEELFF
TGTGCCAGCAGCCGGGGGGCCATCACGAACACCGAGGAGCTGTTTTTT
>TRBV5-1|-|TRBJ2-2|TRBD2
CASSPTPLATGELFF
TGCGCCAGCAGCCCAACCCCACTAGCGACCGGGGAGCTGTTTTTT
>TRBV3-1|-|TRBJ1-2|TRBD1
CASSTGTGRYYGYTF
TGTGCCAGCAGCACCGGGACAGGGCGATACTATGGCTACACCTTC
>TRBV7-9|-|TRBJ2-5|TRBD1
CASSPRWGQGTVETQYF
TGTGCCAGCAGCCCCCGCTGGGGACAGGGTACGGTGGAGACCCAGTACTTC